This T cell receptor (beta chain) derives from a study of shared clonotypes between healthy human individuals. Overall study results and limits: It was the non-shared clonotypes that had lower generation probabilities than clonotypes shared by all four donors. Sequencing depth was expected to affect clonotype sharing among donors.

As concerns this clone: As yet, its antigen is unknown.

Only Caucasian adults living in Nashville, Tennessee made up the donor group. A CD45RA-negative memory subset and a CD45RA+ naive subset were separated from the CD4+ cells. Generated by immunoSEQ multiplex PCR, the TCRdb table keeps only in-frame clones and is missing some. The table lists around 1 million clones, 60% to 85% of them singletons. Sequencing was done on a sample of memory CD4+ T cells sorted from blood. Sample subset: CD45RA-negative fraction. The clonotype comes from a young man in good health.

The CDR3 DNA follows: TGTGCCAGCAGCTTAGCGCTACAGGGGTATGGCTACACCTTC. Translated: CASSLALQGYGYTF. The J gene is TRBJ1-2, the V gene TRBV7-9, with TRBD1 matching over 7 bases. The V gene end was trimmed by 0 bases and the J gene end by 5 bases; junction bases not matched to a gene: 3. CDR1 and CDR2 (germline): SEHNR, FQNEAQ (reference sequence). This CDR3 contains 14 residues.